Each of the 6 T cell receptor beta chains below was sequenced from the same sample in a study of identical twins. Using its own MiXCR run on the 5' RACE reads, TCRdb lists one record per CDR3 protein. The sample lists 1.5 million to 2 million distinct CDR3 sequences, about 32% occurring once. Material for sequencing was cord blood. These receptor sequences come from a newborn girl in good health.

This chain uses TRBV5-1 with TRBJ2-5; TRBD1 might be the D (5 bases). The J call may not be correct, given that the DNA end is closer to TRBJ2-7. The V gene's germline CDR1 is SGHRS and CDR2 YFSETQ. The CDR3 runs to 13 residues. CDR3 in amino acids: CASSSLKGDEQYF. CDR3 bases: TGCGCCAGCAGCAGCTTGAAAGGGGACGAGCAGTACTTC.

The V and J genes are TRBV20-1 and TRBJ2-1; D may be TRBD1 (5 bases). V was clipped by 8 bases and J by 6 bases, with 17 bases between them. The CDR3 is 13 amino acids. The germline V gene has CDR1 DFQATT and CDR2 SNEGSKA (reference sequence). The CDR3 DNA follows: TGCAGTCCCTCCCGTGGCAGGGCCAATGAGCAGTTCTTC. Its protein product is CSPSRGRANEQFF.

The rearrangement joins TRBV4-2 to TRBJ2-1; 7 nucleotides agree with TRBD2. The CDR3 length is 16 residues. Germline loops: CDR1 LGHNA, CDR2 YNFKEQ. Trimming cost V 0 bases and J 6 bases; bases outside gene matches: 8. Written as DNA, the CDR3 is TGTGCCAGCAGCCAAGAGTCCCGACTAGCCCCCAATGAGCAGTTCTTC. This encodes CASSQESRLAPNEQFF.

This clonotype was detected only a few times. The V and J genes are TRBV2 and TRBJ2-7; 11 bases match TRBD2. This CDR3 comprises 14 residues. J was trimmed by 2 bases and V by 6 bases; bases with no gene match: 3. The germline CDR1 and CDR2 sequences are SNHLY and FYNNEI. The CDR3 bases are TGTGCCAGCAGAGAGACTAGCGGGGCCTACGAGCAGTACTTC. Translation: CASRETSGAYEQYF.

Details on this clonotype: A much larger clone lies one base from this, so it may be a read error. This chain connects TRBV28 to TRBJ2-4; D gene ambiguous. V lost 4 bases and J lost 16, with 14 bases in between. Per the germline V gene, CDR1 is MDHEN and CDR2 is SYDVKM. The CDR3 runs to 11 residues. CDR3 loop: CASSSPSEHYF. CDR3 nucleotide sequence: TGTGCCAGCAGTTCCCCATCAGAGCATTACTTC.

A note on this clonotype: A read error may explain this, as a much larger clone is one base away. The chain has TRBV12-3 or TRBV12-4 and TRBJ1-2, with no clear D. The V end lost 5 bases, the J end lost 6 bases, and 10 bases lay between the germline ends. The CDR3 length is 12 residues. The CDR3 coding sequence is TGTGCCAGCAGTCCTAGGACCAATGGCTACACCTTC. Its protein is CASSPRTNGYTF.